This passage covers 4 T cell receptor beta chains from one sample sequenced in a study of human T cells and chemical hapten exposure. MiXCR was run by TCRdb on the RACE reads, yielding one entry per CDR3 protein. Here the sample spans about 290,000 distinct CDR3 sequences, roughly 8% being singletons. The time point: pre-sensitization, week 0. The treatment: therapeutic diphenylcyclopropenone sensitization with weekly scalp DPC. The sample in question was whole blood, obtained in connection with sensitization to the hapten diphenylcyclopropenone (DPC). Receptors were obtained from a man aged 18 to 35 with alopecia areata. Some clones in this sample may be carry-over from other donors' samples.

The table lists this clonotype with a few counts. The J gene is TRBJ2-7, the V gene TRBV11-2, with D hard to call. CDR3 length equals 12 residues. V was clipped by 6 bases and J by 12 bases, with 18 bases between them. Germline V CDR1 and CDR2: SGHAT, FQNNGV. CDR3 in amino acids: CASSLDRSEVYV. The DNA of the CDR3 is TGTGCCAGCAGTTTGGACCGTTCTGAGGTGTACGTC.

This clonotype was seen only a few times. The chain couples TRBV24-1 to TRBJ1-2, with D hard to call. The V end was cut by 10 bases, the J end by 1 base, with 18 bases between. The CDR3 is made up of 15 amino acids. The germline CDR1 and CDR2 sequences are KGHDR and SFDVKD. CDR3 sequence: CATTSKAPVNYGYTF. CDR3 nucleotides: TGTGCCACTACTTCCAAGGCGCCCGTTAACTATGGCTACACCTTC.

This chain connects TRBV4-3 to TRBJ1-5, with D unclear. This CDR3 contains 14 residues. Per germline, CDR1 LGHNA and CDR2 YSLEER. V lost 0 bases and J 1 base, leaving 4 bases between the germline ends. The CDR3 bases are TGCGCCAGCAGCCAAGATCAGAGCAATCAGCCCCAGCATTTT. This translates into CASSQDQSNQPQHF.

This clonotype occurred a few times. V usage is TRBV5-6 and J usage is TRBJ2-5; D is unresolved. The CDR3 contains 13 residues. Trimming left V 4 bases short and J 2 bases short, with 9 bases between. CDR1 is SGHDT and CDR2 is YYEEEE in the germline V gene. The chain's CDR3 is CASSLTRQETQYF. The CDR3 region has the DNA TGTGCCAGCAGCCTGACAAGACAAGAGACCCAGTACTTC.